A selection of T cell receptor beta chains follows, all from one sample in a study of chemoradiotherapy in HPV16-positive cancers. TCRdb keeps only in-frame clones here, not all; method: immunoSEQ multiplex PCR. This sample has about 15,000 clones, with 65% to 80% found just once. The sample here was taken from a patient who underwent chemoradiotherapy. The source is a human donor with HPV-associated anogenital cancer. Each CDR3 is given without its conserved first and last residue. A row's size may be missing; if present it is once, few, many or a size class.

abundance	v_gene	j_gene	CDR3aa
.	TRBV7-3	TRBJ1-4	ASSLRGGTNEKLF
.	TRBV7-3	TRBJ2-7	ASGAESSYEQY
.	TRBV10-3	TRBJ2-3	AIEWEREPSTDTQY
.	TRBV5-1	TRBJ2-3	ASSQRQDYTDTQY
once	TRBV2	TRBJ2-3	ASTSGPSTDTQY
.	TRBV15	TRBJ2-1	ATSRRPYLFPPSGSIWDEQF
few	TRBV5-1	TRBJ2-7	ASSLGGGSSYEQY
few	TRBV6-1	TRBJ2-1	ASIGTLYEQF
.	TRBV2	TRBJ2-5	ANRGGDQETQY
.	TRBV19	TRBJ1-5	ASSRFGPSTEQPQH
.	TRBV4-1	TRBJ2-7	ASSPRTPSYEQY
few	TRBV19	TRBJ2-5	ASSMVSGETQY
.	TRBV6-9	TRBJ2-7	ASSEDRVYEQY
.	TRBV30	TRBJ1-2	AWISDRGRRGGYT
.	TRBV27	TRBJ2-7	ASSLGDTTKPSYRYEQY
.	TRBV27	TRBJ2-3	ASNHIIGLASTDTQY
.	TRBV30	TRBJ1-2	AWSVLHLSRGYT
.	TRBV6-1	TRBJ1-5	ASRKSQPQH
once	TRBV27	TRBJ1-4	ASRTQGAQTNEKLF
.	TRBV10-3	TRBJ2-1	AVTDFPGEQF
few	TRBV4-2	TRBJ1-5	ASSQEVTGDQPQH
.	TRBV15	TRBJ2-1	ATSFKGVGVEQF
.	TRBV6-1	TRBJ1-2	ASRGTNYGYT
.	TRBV29-1	TRBJ2-1	SVGSRAGKNEQF
.	TRBV5-6	TRBJ2-1	ASSFLEAYNEQF
once	TRBV10-3	TRBJ2-3	ATRPLGAREGRDTQY
.	TRBV5-8	TRBJ2-7	ASSIPGQGHEQY
.	TRBV19	TRBJ1-3	ASSRSSSGNTIY
.	TRBV5-1	TRBJ1-1	ASSVQGYGNTEAF
few	TRBV7-8	TRBJ2-5	ASSAGASQETQY
.	TRBV7-3	TRBJ2-3	ASSLTSSTDTQY
.	TRBV7-9	TRBJ2-5	ASSYSGIGWGETQY
.	TRBV4-1	TRBJ2-3	ASSLLGQGSADTQY
.	TRBV11-2	TRBJ2-5	ASSYLTGYQETQY
.	TRBV7-9	TRBJ2-1	ASSLESFGGRGNEQF
.	TRBV7-3	TRBJ2-6	ASSLPGGSGANVLT
few	TRBV7-3	TRBJ2-7	ASSLGGRKGYEQY
once	TRBV6-5	TRBJ1-2	ASRVRQGLGYT
few	TRBV2	TRBJ2-5	ASMVQETQY
.	TRBV30	TRBJ2-7	AWGMGTSFYEQY
few	TRBV11-2	TRBJ1-1	ASLGGTEAF
.	TRBV7-2	TRBJ1-5	ASSLWGQSGQPQH